This TCR beta chain came from a study of cytomegalovirus exposure and HLA in healthy donors. Study summary: Inside one of the first data releases sat 75 million to 100 million unique TCRs taken from HLA-typed donors.

Primers included in the PCR were 60 Vbeta and 13 Jbeta primers. Clones were sequenced by immunoSEQ multiplex PCR, and TCRdb holds only the in-frame ones, with some missing. The profile shows over 90,000 clones, around 85% of them singletons. Per the germline V gene, CDR1 is SNHLY and CDR2 is FYNNEI. The CDR3 totals 16 residues. Trimming left V 8 bases short and J 1 base short, with 18 bases between. Overall study results and limits: In a later analysis, an Asian-associated ancestry cluster reportedly showed fewer N-insertions than the approximately 670-donor mean.

As for this clone: The target antigen is unknown.

The chain recombines TRBV2 with TRBJ1-5; no clear D gene. Sequencing was carried out using PBMCs. This TCR derives from a man aged 35 to 55 in good health and CMV-seropositive. DNA for the CDR3: TGTGCCAGCGGAGGTTTATTGAGTGGGAGCAATCAGCCCCAGCATTTT. As protein: CASGGLLSGSNQPQHF.